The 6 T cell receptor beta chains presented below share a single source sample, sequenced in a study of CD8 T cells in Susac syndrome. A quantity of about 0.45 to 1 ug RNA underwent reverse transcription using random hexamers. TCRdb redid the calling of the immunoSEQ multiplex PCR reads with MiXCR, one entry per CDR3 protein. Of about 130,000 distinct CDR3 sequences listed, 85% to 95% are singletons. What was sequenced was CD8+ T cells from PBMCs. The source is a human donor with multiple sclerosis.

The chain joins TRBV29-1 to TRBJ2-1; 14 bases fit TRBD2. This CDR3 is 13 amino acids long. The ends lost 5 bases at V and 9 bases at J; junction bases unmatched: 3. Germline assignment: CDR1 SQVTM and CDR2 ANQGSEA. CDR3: CSVTGLAGGEQFF. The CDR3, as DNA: TGCAGCGTTACCGGACTAGCGGGAGGTGAGCAGTTCTTC.

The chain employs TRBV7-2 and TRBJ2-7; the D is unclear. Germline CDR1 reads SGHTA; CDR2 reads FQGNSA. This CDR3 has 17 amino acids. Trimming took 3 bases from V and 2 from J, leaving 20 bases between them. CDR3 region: CASSFFLTGQNPYEQYF. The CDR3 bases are TGTGCCAGCAGCTTTTTTCTTACCGGGCAGAACCCCTACGAGCAGTACTTC.

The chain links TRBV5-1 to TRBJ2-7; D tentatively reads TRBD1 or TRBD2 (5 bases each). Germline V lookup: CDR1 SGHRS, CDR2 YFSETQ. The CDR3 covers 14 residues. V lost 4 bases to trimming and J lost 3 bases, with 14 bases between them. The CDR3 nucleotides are TGCGCCAGCAGCCCGGAAGGGACCCTCTACGAGCAGTACTTC. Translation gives CASSPEGTLYEQYF.

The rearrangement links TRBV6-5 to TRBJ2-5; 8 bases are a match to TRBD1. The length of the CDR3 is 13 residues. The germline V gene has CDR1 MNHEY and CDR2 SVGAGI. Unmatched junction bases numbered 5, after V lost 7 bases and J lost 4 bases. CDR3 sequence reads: CASTPTGVETQYF. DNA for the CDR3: TGTGCCAGCACGCCGACAGGGGTAGAGACCCAGTACTTC.

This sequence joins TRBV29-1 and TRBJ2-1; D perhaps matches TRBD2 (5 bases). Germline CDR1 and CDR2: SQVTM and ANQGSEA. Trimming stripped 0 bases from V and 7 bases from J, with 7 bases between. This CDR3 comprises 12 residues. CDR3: CSVEEGGNEQFF. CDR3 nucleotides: TGCAGCGTTGAAGAAGGCGGGAATGAGCAGTTCTTC.

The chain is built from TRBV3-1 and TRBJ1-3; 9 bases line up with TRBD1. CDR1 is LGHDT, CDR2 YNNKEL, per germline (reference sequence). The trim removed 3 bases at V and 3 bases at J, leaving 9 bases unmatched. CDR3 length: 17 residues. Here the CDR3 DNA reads TGTGCCAGCAGCCACTCACAGGGGGCTGTCTTTGGAAACACCATATATTTT. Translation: CASSHSQGAVFGNTIYF.